This is a list of T cell receptor beta chains from one sample in a study of shared T cell receptors in the human thymus. Profiling relied on immunoSEQ multiplex PCR, and the TCRdb table lists in-frame clones only, not all of them. This sample has hundreds of thousands of clones; 85% to 95% occur once, and the top ten carry about 0.02%. The sequenced material came from thymocytes. The receptor source for this set is a human donor. CDR3s include the opening cysteine and the closing phenylalanine or tryptophan. A D gene is named only where the DNA matches it firmly. Clone size, where shown, is once, few, many, or a class for clones that have expanded.

V gene: TRBV27; D gene: -; J gene: TRBJ2-5; clone size: -; CDR3 length: 15; CDR3 DNA: TGTGCCAGCAGTTTCAGGGACTCCTTCCAAGAGACCCAGTACTTC; CDR3 protein: CASSFRDSFQETQYF
V gene: TRBV9; D gene: TRBD1; J gene: TRBJ2-3; clone size: once; CDR3 length: 17; CDR3 DNA: TGTGCCAGCAGCGTAGATAGGGCAGGGGGCGGCACAGATACGCAGTATTTT; CDR3 protein: CASSVDRAGGGTDTQYF
V gene: TRBV12-1; D gene: -; J gene: TRBJ1-1; clone size: -; CDR3 length: 12; CDR3 DNA: TGTGCCAGCAGCACCGAATCGACTGAAGCTTTCTTT; CDR3 protein: CASSTESTEAFF
V gene: TRBV27; D gene: -; J gene: TRBJ2-1; clone size: once; CDR3 length: 17; CDR3 DNA: TGTGCCAGCAGTTTGGATACAGTGCAAAGCTCCTACAATGAGCAGTTCTTC; CDR3 protein: CASSLDTVQSSYNEQFF
V gene: TRBV28; D gene: -; J gene: TRBJ1-1; clone size: -; CDR3 length: 19; CDR3 DNA: TGTGCCAGCAAACAATCAATAAAAGGGGGGAGTATGGGGAACACTGAAGCTTTCTTT; CDR3 protein: CASKQSIKGGSMGNTEAFF
V gene: TRBV27; D gene: TRBD1; J gene: TRBJ1-1; clone size: -; CDR3 length: 20; CDR3 DNA: TGTGCCAGCAGTTTATTCCGACAGGGGAGTTTGTACTCCTGGGGCACTGAAGCTTTCTTT; CDR3 protein: CASSLFRQGSLYSWGTEAFF
V gene: TRBV7-6; D gene: TRBD2; J gene: TRBJ2-7; clone size: -; CDR3 length: 22; CDR3 DNA: TGTGCCAGCAGCCGCGTCCCGGGACAGGGAAGACTAGCGGGAGGCTGGTCCTACGAGCAGTACTTC; CDR3 protein: CASSRVPGQGRLAGGWSYEQYF
V gene: TRBV7-6; D gene: TRBD2; J gene: TRBJ2-1; clone size: once; CDR3 length: 17; CDR3 DNA: TGTGCCAGCAGCTTAGGGGTTAGCGGGGCCTCCTACAATGAGCAGTTCTTC; CDR3 protein: CASSLGVSGASYNEQFF
V gene: TRBV6-4; D gene: -; J gene: TRBJ2-7; clone size: once; CDR3 length: 13; CDR3 DNA: TGTGCCAGCAGTGTAGTAAGTTCCTACGAGCAGTACTTC; CDR3 protein: CASSVVSSYEQYF
V gene: TRBV11-2; D gene: -; J gene: TRBJ1-2; clone size: -; CDR3 length: 16; CDR3 DNA: TGTGCCAGCAGCCCACCCTTTCCTGGGGTAGTCAATGGCTACACCTTC; CDR3 protein: CASSPPFPGVVNGYTF
V gene: TRBV10-1; D gene: TRBD1; J gene: TRBJ2-7; clone size: few; CDR3 length: 14; CDR3 DNA: TGCGCCAGCACCCCAGGGACAGGGGCGGACGAGCAGTACTTC; CDR3 protein: CASTPGTGADEQYF
V gene: TRBV5-1; D gene: -; J gene: TRBJ2-1; clone size: -; CDR3 length: 17; CDR3 DNA: TGCGCCAGCAGCTTGGGTCCAAGGTTCGGGTCCTACAATGAGCAGTTCTTC; CDR3 protein: CASSLGPRFGSYNEQFF
V gene: TRBV4-3; D gene: TRBD1; J gene: TRBJ2-7; clone size: -; CDR3 length: 15; CDR3 DNA: TGCGCCAGCAGCCAAGGGGACAGGGACCCGGACGAGCAGTACTTC; CDR3 protein: CASSQGDRDPDEQYF
V gene: TRBV9; D gene: TRBD2; J gene: TRBJ2-7; clone size: -; CDR3 length: 16; CDR3 DNA: TGTGCCAGCAGCGTAGACCCGACTAGCGGGTACTACGAGCAGTACTTC; CDR3 protein: CASSVDPTSGYYEQYF
V gene: TRBV9; D gene: TRBD2; J gene: TRBJ2-3; clone size: -; CDR3 length: 18; CDR3 DNA: TGTGCCAGCAGCGCTCGGACTAGCGGGAGGGTTGGCACAGATACGCAGTATTTT; CDR3 protein: CASSARTSGRVGTDTQYF